Below, 13 T cell receptor beta chains from the same sample are listed, as sequenced in a study of shared T cell receptors in the human thymus. Clones were read by immunoSEQ multiplex PCR, and TCRdb kept only the in-frame ones, dropping some. The profile covers over 450,000 clones, with approximately 80% appearing a single time and 0.013% taken by the ten largest. In addition, the sample was reused for a study of human thymus T cells.

The sequenced sample consisted of thymocytes. The receptors were sampled from a boy less than two years old with a congenital heart defect.

V usage is TRBV5-6 and J usage is TRBJ1-1; D unresolved. The CDR3 is 15 residues long. Germline values: CDR1 SGHDT, CDR2 YYEEEE. Trimming removed 0 bases from V and 2 bases from J, with 11 bases in between. The CDR3 protein is CASSLVERPNTEAFF. Here the CDR3 DNA reads TGTGCCAGCAGCTTGGTTGAGCGACCTAACACTGAAGCTTTCTTT.

The rearrangement links TRBV27 to TRBJ2-5; 8 bases align to TRBD2. The germline gives CDR1 MNHEY, CDR2 SMNVEV (reference sequence). The CDR3 is 16 amino acids. The V gene end was trimmed by 3 bases and the J gene end by 5 bases; junction bases not matched to a gene: 11. The DNA of the CDR3 is TGTGCCAGCAGTTTGGCTCCCCGGGCTAGCGGGGAGACCCAGTACTTC. This codes for CASSLAPRASGETQYF.

V gene TRBV5-6 combines with J gene TRBJ2-7, with 10 positions matching TRBD1. Germline CDR1 and CDR2: SGHDT and YYEEEE. V was pared by 5 bases and J by 6 bases, with 17 bases of the junction left unmatched. The CDR3 runs 17 residues. The CDR3 protein is CASSLRPGQGPPGEQYF. The CDR3 DNA reads as TGTGCCAGCAGTTTAAGGCCGGGACAGGGGCCCCCGGGCGAGCAGTACTTC.

The J gene is TRBJ2-7, the V gene TRBV11-2; 8 nucleotides align to TRBD1. With V trimmed by 5 bases and J by 4 bases, 13 bases remained unmatched. The CDR3 consists of 16 residues. Per the germline V gene, CDR1 is SGHAT and CDR2 is FQNNGV. CDR3 amino acids: CASSPKQGVPGYEQYF. In DNA, the CDR3 is TGTGCCAGCAGCCCGAAACAGGGGGTCCCTGGGTACGAGCAGTACTTC.

This clone has only a few counts. The chain couples TRBV11-2 to TRBJ2-7, with 8 bases fitting TRBD1. V gave up 5 bases and J gave up 10 bases; unmatched junction bases: 10. The germline CDR1 and CDR2 sequences are SGHAT and FQNNGV. This CDR3 spans 13 amino acids. The CDR3, as DNA: TGTGCCAGCAGCCCAAAAAGACAGGGGAGACAGTACTTC. Encoded protein: CASSPKRQGRQYF.

The rearrangement uses TRBV9 and TRBJ2-5, with D perhaps TRBD1 (6 bases). Deletions cut 0 bases from V and 4 bases from J, with 16 bases between. The CDR3 spans 16 residues. CDR1 is SGDLS and CDR2 is YYNGEE in the germline V gene. CDR3 protein: CASSVVQGQYGETQYF. The CDR3 DNA reads TGTGCCAGCAGCGTAGTCCAGGGGCAGTATGGAGAGACCCAGTACTTC.

This chain uses TRBV19 with TRBJ2-1, with D perhaps matching TRBD1 (6 bases). V shed 1 base and J shed 7 bases, with 17 bases lying between them. The CDR3 runs to 16 residues. The germline CDR1 and CDR2 sequences are LNHDA and SQIVND (reference sequence). The CDR3, as DNA: TGTGCCAGTAGTATAGTCGGGGAGAAAAGGGGGAATGAGCAGTTCTTC. Translated: CASSIVGEKRGNEQFF.

J is TRBJ1-1 and V is TRBV5-6, with a possible D match to TRBD1 (6 bases). Between the trimmed V and J ends, which lost 4 bases and 1 base, there was a span of 20 bases. Germline CDR1 reads SGHDT; CDR2 reads YYEEEE. The CDR3 is 17 amino acids. CDR3 nucleotide sequence: TGTGCCAGCAGCAGCTCCAGGGGTGATCAGGGGAACACTGAAGCTTTCTTT. Its protein product is CASSSSRGDQGNTEAFF.

This chain joins TRBV11-2 and TRBJ2-7, with 7 bases that match TRBD1. This CDR3 comprises 16 residues. J lost 0 bases, V lost 5 bases, and 10 bases had no gene match. CDR1 is SGHAT, CDR2 FQNNGV, per germline. The CDR3 nucleotides are TGTGCCAGCAGCCATAATCCGGGACAGCCCTCCTACGAGCAGTACTTC. Translating it yields CASSHNPGQPSYEQYF.

The chain couples TRBV2 to TRBJ2-3; 9 nucleotides align to TRBD2. V was clipped by 4 bases and J by 3 bases; unmatched bases: 8. This CDR3 has 16 amino acids. CDR1 and CDR2 (germline): SNHLY, FYNNEI. The CDR3 here is CASSGVAGVGTDTQYF. In nucleotides, the CDR3 is TGTGCCAGCAGTGGAGTAGCGGGAGTGGGGACAGATACGCAGTATTTT. The complete variable domain, with remaining parts taken from reference TRBV2 and TRBJ2-3, reads EPEVTQTPSHQVTQMGQEVILRCVPISNHLYFYWYRQILGQKVEFLVSFYNNEISEKSEIFDDQFSVERPDGSNFTLKIRSTKLEDSAMYFCASSGVAGVGTDTQYFGPGTRLTVL.

V and J are TRBV5-4 and TRBJ2-5; D is unclear. Trimming removed 0 bases at V and 1 base at J, with 16 bases between. Germline CDR1 is SGHNT and CDR2 is YYREEE (reference sequence). The CDR3 is made up of 17 amino acids. The CDR3 DNA sequence: TGTGCCAGCAGCTTGGCGCCTCGAGACAACCCCCAAGAGACCCAGTACTTC. Translating gives CASSLAPRDNPQETQYF. The full variable domain, rest sourced from reference TRBV5-4 and TRBJ2-5, is ETGVTQSPTHLIKTRGQQVTLRCSSQSGHNTVSWYQQALGQGPQFIFQYYREEENGRGNFPPRFSGLQFPNYSSELNVNALELDDSALYLCASSLAPRDNPQETQYFGPGTRLLVL.

The chain carries TRBV2 and TRBJ2-7, with 11 bases that match TRBD1. Germline CDR1 SNHLY, CDR2 FYNNEI. The J segment lost 2 bases and the V segment lost 4 bases, leaving 4 bases of the junction unmatched. This CDR3 has 15 residues. The chain's CDR3 is CASSGAGQGAYEQYF. CDR3 sequence (DNA): TGTGCCAGCAGTGGGGCGGGACAGGGGGCCTACGAGCAGTACTTC.

The chain couples TRBV30 to TRBJ1-2; D is ambiguous. The V end lost 2 bases, the J end lost 7 bases, and 11 bases lay between the germline ends. This CDR3 has 12 amino acids. Germline CDR1 GTSNPN, CDR2 SVGIG (reference sequence). The CDR3 reads CAWSRIRGGYTF. The DNA for the CDR3 is TGTGCCTGGAGTCGGATTCGCGGTGGCTACACCTTC.